Shown below are 32 T cell receptor beta chains from a single sample sequenced in a study of blood T cell repertoires in COVID-19. This table comes from immunoSEQ multiplex PCR, and its TCRdb copy is limited to in-frame clones, with some not included. The data show roughly 200,000 clones, with roughly 90% seen just once and 2% to 2.5% held by the top ten. The sample comprised PBMCs or T cells enriched from blood (not recorded which). The receptors derive from a woman in her 30s who had recovered from COVID-19.

This chain joins TRBV21-1 and TRBJ1-6. TRBV21-1 is termed a pseudogene. The CDR3 has 20 amino acids. The CDR3 here is CASSKEYSVPTRSYNSPLHF. CDR3 bases: TGTGCCAGCAGCAAAGAATACTCGGTCCCTACGCGCTCCTATAATTCACCCCTCCACTTT.

J is TRBJ2-1 and V is TRBV2; D perhaps matches TRBD2 (5 bases). The CDR3 length is 13 residues. CDR1 and CDR2 from the germline V gene are SNHLY and FYNNEI. Trimming cost V 10 bases and J 10 bases, with 20 bases left between them. CDR3 DNA: TGTGCCATCTCGGAGGCGGCAACGGGAGAGCAGTTCTTC. As protein: CAISEAATGEQFF.

The rearrangement joins TRBV24-1 to TRBJ2-3; D is unclear. This CDR3 has 12 amino acids. Trimming left V 6 bases short and J 5 bases short, with 8 bases between. Germline lookup yields CDR1 KGHDR and CDR2 SFDVKD. The CDR3 loop reads CATSRGEDTQYF. CDR3 coding DNA: TGTGCCACCAGTCGCGGCGAAGATACGCAGTATTTT.

The rearrangement uses TRBV7-6 and TRBJ2-1; 7 nucleotides line up with TRBD1. The germline V gene has CDR1 SGHVS and CDR2 FNYEAQ. After removal of 4 bases from V and 8 bases from J, the junction contained 8 bases not matched to a gene. The CDR3 totals 14 residues. The CDR3 sequence is CASSSPDRRHEQFF. CDR3 nucleotides: TGTGCCAGCAGCTCCCCGGACAGGCGGCATGAGCAGTTCTTC.

The V gene is TRBV19, the J gene TRBJ2-7, with D unclear. Trimming removed 2 bases at V and 1 base at J, with 9 bases between. The CDR3 extends over 14 amino acids. Germline V gene sequence: CDR1 LNHDA, CDR2 SQIVND (reference sequence). The CDR3 spells CASSISQASYEQYF. CDR3 nucleotides: TGTGCCAGTAGTATAAGTCAGGCTTCCTACGAGCAGTACTTC.

The chain links TRBV2 to TRBJ2-1; D might be TRBD2 (7 bases). CDR3 length equals 13 residues. Trimming took off 7 bases at V and 7 bases at J, with 14 bases between the two ends. Germline V CDR1 and CDR2: SNHLY, FYNNEI. CDR3 in DNA: TGTGCCAGCACCCGAGGGGGGGTTAATGAGCAGTTCTTC. As protein: CASTRGGVNEQFF.

The chain has TRBV2 and TRBJ1-6; 9 bases map to TRBD1. The V gene end was trimmed by 3 bases and the J gene end by 10 bases; junction bases not matched to a gene: 1. CDR1 SNHLY and CDR2 FYNNEI come from the germline V gene. The CDR3 loop spans 13 amino acids. The CDR3 is CASSDTGGSPLHF. The CDR3 DNA reads TGTGCCAGCAGTGATACAGGGGGCTCACCCCTCCACTTT.

The CDR3 region is CASARTGGDSNQPQHF. DNA for the CDR3: TGTGCTAGTGCTCGGACAGGCGGAGATAGCAATCAGCCCCAGCATTTT. This chain joins TRBV12-5 and TRBJ1-5; 7 nucleotides align to TRBD1. The CDR3 contains 16 residues. Germline V gene data show CDR1 as LGHNT and CDR2 as FRNRAP. V shed 7 bases and J 0 bases; nucleotides not matched to a gene: 9.

The chain combines TRBV7-2 with TRBJ1-1; D ambiguous. Germline V gene data show CDR1 as SGHTA and CDR2 as FQGNSA. CDR3 size: 16 residues. The V gene lost 5 bases and the J gene lost 0 bases, with 16 bases spanning the gap. Here the CDR3 DNA reads TGTGCCAGCAGCCCGCAGGTCGTGGAACTGAACACTGAAGCTTTCTTT. It encodes CASSPQVVELNTEAFF.

A single count supports this clone. The J gene is TRBJ1-2, the V gene TRBV2; the D is unclear. Germline loops: CDR1 SNHLY, CDR2 FYNNEI. The CDR3 extends over 15 amino acids. Between the trimmed V and J ends, which lost 0 bases and 4 bases, there was a span of 12 bases. In DNA, the CDR3 is TGTGCCAGCAGTGAAGCTAGTAAATGGGCCTATGGCTACACCTTC. Residues: CASSEASKWAYGYTF.

The chain is built from TRBV7-9 and TRBJ1-1; 9 bases are a match to TRBD1. The CDR3 has 13 residues. CDR1 is SEHNR and CDR2 is FQNEAQ in the germline V gene (reference sequence). V lost 5 bases to trimming and J lost 11 bases; unmatched junction nucleotides: 9. The CDR3 reads CASSPRTGDPAFF. The DNA for the CDR3 is TGTGCCAGCAGCCCTAGGACAGGGGACCCGGCTTTCTTT.

The chain links TRBV28 to TRBJ1-5; maybe TRBD1 (6 bases). From germline, CDR1 is MDHEN and CDR2 SYDVKM. The CDR3 is 14 residues long. Deletions cut 3 bases from V and 6 bases from J, with 12 bases between. CDR3 coding DNA: TGTGCCAGCAGTTTTACAGGGTTTGGTCAGCCCCAGCATTTT. Its translation: CASSFTGFGQPQHF.

The genes are TRBV18 and TRBJ1-5, with TRBD1 matching over 12 bases. The CDR3 contains 17 residues. With V trimmed by 0 bases and J by 2 bases, 2 bases remained unmatched. Germline V gene data show CDR1 as KGHSH and CDR2 as LQKENI. The CDR3 DNA is TGTGCCAGCTCACCACCCGGGACAGGGGGCGGCAATCAGCCCCAGCATTTT. Translated, it gives CASSPPGTGGGNQPQHF.

The J gene is TRBJ1-5, the V gene TRBV6-2 or TRBV6-3, with a weak D call TRBD1 (5 bases). Germline CDR1 and CDR2: MNHEY and SVGEGT. Trimming stripped 6 bases from V and 1 base from J, with 13 bases between. CDR3 length: 15 residues. The CDR3 sequence: CASSPRQGSNQPQHF. In DNA, the CDR3 is TGTGCCAGCAGCCCCCGGCAGGGAAGCAATCAGCCCCAGCATTTT.

The gene calls are TRBV7-8 and TRBJ1-2, with D perhaps matching TRBD1 (6 bases). The germline V gene encodes CDR1 SGHVS and CDR2 FQNEAQ. The CDR3 loop spans 15 amino acids. V lost 5 bases and J lost 5, with 18 bases in between. The CDR3 bases are TGTGCCAGCAGCCGAGATTACCGGGACACTTATGGCTACACCTTC. Translation gives CASSRDYRDTYGYTF.

The chain's CDR3 is CASSATGNTEAFF. Written as DNA, the CDR3 is TGTGCCAGCAGCGCGACGGGAAACACTGAAGCTTTCTTT. The chain joins TRBV14 to TRBJ1-1; D is uncertain. Germline V gene sequence: CDR1 SGHDN, CDR2 FVKESK. Trimming took 5 bases from V and 2 from J, leaving 9 bases between them. The CDR3 is made up of 13 amino acids.

The chain has TRBV5-4 and TRBJ2-1; 12 bases line up with TRBD2. The length of the CDR3 is 16 residues. Germline CDR1 is SGHNT and CDR2 is YYREEE (reference sequence). V dropped 0 bases and J dropped 6; count of bases not matched to a gene: 4. The CDR3 DNA is TGTGCCAGCAGCTTGGGACTAGCGGGGGTTCTCAATGAGCAGTTCTTC. Its protein product is CASSLGLAGVLNEQFF.

This clone was seen just once. The V gene is TRBV19, the J gene TRBJ1-2; 7 nucleotides line up with TRBD1. Germline CDR1 LNHDA, CDR2 SQIVND (reference sequence). This CDR3 has 18 residues. The junction had 14 bases not matched to a gene; V was cut back by 4 bases and J by 0 bases. CDR3 DNA: TGTGCCAGTAGTAGAACCGGAGGACAGGACCCAGCTAACTATGGCTACACCTTC. It codes for CASSRTGGQDPANYGYTF. Filled out from reference TRBV19 and TRBJ1-2, the complete variable domain reads DGGITQSPKYLFRKEGQNVTLSCEQNLNHDAMYWYRQDPGQGLRLIYYSQIVNDFQKGDIAEGYSVSREKKESFPLTVTSAQKNPTAFYLCASSRTGGQDPANYGYTFGSGTRLTVV.

The V and J genes are TRBV6-1 and TRBJ1-2; the D is unclear. Germline CDR1 is MNHNS and CDR2 is SASEGT. CDR3 size: 16 residues. V was cut by 0 bases and J by 0 bases, with 11 bases left in between. The CDR3 nucleotides are TGTGCCAGCAGTGAAGCGTGGGCAGCAGCTAACTATGGCTACACCTTC. Its protein product is CASSEAWAAANYGYTF.

The chain employs TRBV11-2 and TRBJ2-7, with D possibly TRBD1 on 6 matching bases. CDR1 SGHAT and CDR2 FQNNGV come from the germline V gene. The CDR3 runs to 15 residues. V lost 1 base and J lost 3, with 13 bases in between. CDR3 amino acids: CASSLVETGYYEQYF. CDR3 DNA: TGTGCCAGCAGCTTAGTGGAGACAGGCTACTACGAGCAGTACTTC.

This clone has a handful of counts. The V call is TRBV4-3, the J call TRBJ2-6; 10 nucleotides align to TRBD1. Germline V gene lookup returns CDR1 LGHNA and CDR2 YSLEER. V trimming: 3 bases; J trimming: 4 bases; junction bases outside the gene matches: 3. This CDR3 is built from 16 residues. Here the CDR3 reads CASSQGDRGGANVLTF. The CDR3 DNA is TGCGCCAGCAGCCAGGGGGACAGGGGAGGGGCCAACGTCCTGACTTTC.

This chain connects TRBV9 to TRBJ1-5; the match to TRBD1 covers 11 bases. Germline values: CDR1 SGDLS, CDR2 YYNGEE. Losses at the gene ends were 4 bases for V and 10 bases for J; bases not matched to a gene: 7. This CDR3 is built from 14 residues. The CDR3 bases are TGTGCCAGCAGCCCGGGACAGGGGGGTCGACCCCAGCATTTT. It encodes CASSPGQGGRPQHF.

The chain carries TRBV2 and TRBJ2-1, with 9 nucleotides matching TRBD2. The V segment lost 2 bases and the J segment 3 bases; nucleotides outside the gene matches: 5. This CDR3 region has 16 residues. Germline CDR1 is SNHLY and CDR2 is FYNNEI. CDR3 loop: CASSEMSGGIYNEQFF. The CDR3 nucleotides are TGTGCCAGCAGTGAAATGAGCGGGGGGATCTACAATGAGCAGTTCTTC.

The CDR3 nucleotides read TGTGCCAGCAGTTCCCGGACATGGGCGGACTATGGCTACACCTTC. This sequence encodes CASSSRTWADYGYTF. The chain employs TRBV6-5 and TRBJ1-2; D may be TRBD1 (5 bases). Germline V CDR1 and CDR2: MNHEY, SVGAGI. The CDR3 is 15 amino acids. The V end was cut by 4 bases, the J end by 3 bases, with 15 bases between.

The rearrangement uses TRBV2 and TRBJ2-1; TRBD2 matches at 12 bases. V lost 7 bases, J lost 6 bases, and 7 bases stayed unmatched. Germline loops: CDR1 SNHLY, CDR2 FYNNEI. The CDR3 totals 15 residues. CDR3 sequence (DNA): TGTGCCAGCACCGAGGCTAGCGGGGGGGCCAATGAGCAGTTCTTC. Translation gives CASTEASGGANEQFF.

This chain connects TRBV7-8 to TRBJ2-3, with D tentatively TRBD2 (7 bases). V was pared by 7 bases and J by 1 base, with 21 bases between. The CDR3 is 17 amino acids. Looked up from germline, CDR1 is SGHVS and CDR2 is FQNEAQ. In DNA form, the CDR3 reads TGTGCCAGCAACGAAAAGGGGGGGCGAGAACGCACAGATACGCAGTATTTT. Amino acid sequence: CASNEKGGRERTDTQYF.

This clone was observed once. The gene calls are TRBV19 and TRBJ1-1; no definite D call. Germline values: CDR1 LNHDA, CDR2 SQIVND (reference sequence). V was clipped by 10 bases and J by 5 bases, with 17 bases between them. CDR3 length: 13 amino acids. The CDR3 region has the DNA TGTGCCACCACGCCTTCGGAGATGACTGAAGCTTTCTTT. This gives the protein CATTPSEMTEAFF. Full variable domain (rest looked up from reference TRBV19 and TRBJ1-1): DGGITQSPKYLFRKEGQNVTLSCEQNLNHDAMYWYRQDPGQGLRLIYYSQIVNDFQKGDIAEGYSVSREKKESFPLTVTSAQKNPTAFYLCATTPSEMTEAFFGQGTRLTVV.

The V gene is TRBV30, the J gene TRBJ1-1; maybe TRBD1 (5 bases). Germline-derived CDR1 and CDR2 are GTSNPN and SVGIG (reference sequence). Trimming left V 2 bases short and J 4 bases short, with 11 bases between. CDR3 length equals 13 residues. This CDR3 is CAWSRQTRTEAFF. The CDR3 DNA sequence: TGTGCCTGGAGTAGACAGACTCGCACTGAAGCTTTCTTT.

This chain links TRBV29-1 with TRBJ1-4; D uncertain. CDR1 and CDR2 from the germline V gene are SQVTM and ANQGSEA. Trimming stripped 5 bases from V and 7 bases from J, with 11 bases between. This CDR3 region has 12 residues. The CDR3 DNA reads TGCAGCGTTTCATCGGTTGGTGAAAAACTGTTTTTT. It translates to CSVSSVGEKLFF.

V and J are TRBV6-1 and TRBJ1-5, with D maybe TRBD1 (5 bases). Trimming left V 1 base short and J 4 bases short, with 8 bases between. Looked up from germline, CDR1 is MNHNS and CDR2 is SASEGT. The CDR3 sequence is 14 residues long. CDR3: CASSEVQGNQPQHF. The CDR3 DNA sequence: TGTGCCAGCAGTGAAGTTCAGGGAAATCAGCCCCAGCATTTT.

The CDR3 DNA reads TGTGCCAGCAGTTACACTGGAAGGGGTACAAACCAAGAGACCCAGTACTTC. Its protein product is CASSYTGRGTNQETQYF. V and J are TRBV6-2 or TRBV6-3 and TRBJ2-5; weak D call: TRBD1 (5 bases). Trimming stripped 2 bases from V and 0 bases from J, with 16 bases between. Germline V gives CDR1 MNHEY, CDR2 SVGEGT. This CDR3 has 17 amino acids.

DNA of the CDR3: TGTGCCACCAGTGACCAGACAGGGGTCGGCGGGGAGCTGTTTTTT. It is translated as CATSDQTGVGGELFF. The gene calls are TRBV24-1 and TRBJ2-2; 8 bases agree with TRBD1. This CDR3 spans 15 amino acids. V was pared by 4 bases and J by 7 bases, with 7 bases of the junction left unmatched. Looked up from germline, CDR1 is KGHDR and CDR2 is SFDVKD.